This T cell receptor (beta chain) comes out of a study of blood T cell repertoires in COVID-19. Produced via immunoSEQ multiplex PCR; TCRdb's table is partial and in-frame only. Counted here are about 150,000 clones, 83% occurring once; the ten biggest clones make up about 12%. This clonotype was sampled from a woman between 55 and 75 years old with COVID-19, enrolled during active disease. Material for sequencing was peripheral blood.

The CDR3 sequence: CASSVRVMNTEAFF. In nucleotides, the CDR3 is TGTGCCAGCAGCGTCAGGGTTATGAACACTGAAGCTTTCTTT. V and J are TRBV11-2 and TRBJ1-1, with a tentative D call TRBD1 (5 bases). The CDR3 loop spans 14 amino acids. Trimming left V 5 bases short and J 0 bases short, with 10 bases between. Germline lookup yields CDR1 SGHAT and CDR2 FQNNGV.